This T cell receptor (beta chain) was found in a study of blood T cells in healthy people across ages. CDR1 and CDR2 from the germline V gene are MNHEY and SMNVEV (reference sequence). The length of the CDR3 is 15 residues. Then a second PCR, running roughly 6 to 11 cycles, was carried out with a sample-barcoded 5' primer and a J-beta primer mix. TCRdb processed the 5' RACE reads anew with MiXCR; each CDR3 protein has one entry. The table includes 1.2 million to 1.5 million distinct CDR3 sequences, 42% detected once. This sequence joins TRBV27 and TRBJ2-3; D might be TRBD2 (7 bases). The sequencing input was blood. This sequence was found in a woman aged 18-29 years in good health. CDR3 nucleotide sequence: TGTGCGACACGGAGGAGGGGGGGGCCCCCAGATACGCAGTATTTT. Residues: CATRRRGGPPDTQYF.